This TCR beta chain was sequenced in a study of blood T cell repertoires in COVID-19. Study context: Samples taken during acute and convalescent COVID-19 were collected in the United States, Italy and Spain. T cells, B-cell-depleted T cells, or PBMCs provided the cDNA or gDNA that served as material.

Sequenced by immunoSEQ multiplex PCR; TCRdb stores in-frame clones only, minus some. The table records tens of thousands of clones, 82% of them present only once. Per the germline V gene, CDR1 is SGHNT and CDR2 is YENEEA. The length of the CDR3 is 14 residues. Trimming shortened V by 4 bases and J by 8 bases, and 14 bases separated the two germline ends. This clonotype was sampled from a woman aged 80 or over with acute or convalescent COVID-19. The chain is built from TRBV11-3 and TRBJ2-2, with D possibly TRBD2 on 5 matching bases. Sequenced material: peripheral blood. CDR3 protein: CASSSRRGEGELFF. The CDR3, as DNA: TGTGCCAGCAGCTCCCGTCGGGGAGAGGGGGAGCTGTTTTTT.